These T cell receptor beta chains were read from a single sample in a study of cytomegalovirus exposure and HLA in healthy donors. Clones were read by immunoSEQ multiplex PCR, and TCRdb kept only the in-frame ones, dropping some. The sample lists 150,000 or so clones, around 83% occurring once. Sample: PBMCs. These TCRs come from a man aged 45 to 65 in good health and CMV-seropositive. Each CDR3 is given with its conserved first and last residue. The D gene is left open where the match is weak. Not every row has a clone size; where given, it reads once, few, many or a size class.

J gene,CDR3 length,V gene,D gene,clone size,CDR3 DNA,CDR3 protein
TRBJ2-7,15,TRBV5-1,.,once,TGCGCCAGCAGCTTGGACCGTGGGGCCATATACGAGCAGTACTTC,CASSLDRGAIYEQYF
TRBJ2-1,15,TRBV6-5,TRBD1,.,TGTGCCAGCAGGCAGGGGGGGACAGGGTTCGATGAGCAGTTCTTC,CASRQGGTGFDEQFF
TRBJ2-1,15,TRBV6-6,TRBD2,.,TGTGCCAGCAGTCCTAGCGGGGGGACCTACAATGAGCAGTTCTTC,CASSPSGGTYNEQFF
TRBJ2-2,14,TRBV19,TRBD1,.,TGTGCCAGTAGTGAACAGGGGGCATCCGGGGAGCTGTTTTTT,CASSEQGASGELFF
TRBJ1-2,15,TRBV6-5,.,.,TGTGCCAGCAGTCTCGTAAGACAGGCTAACTATGGCTACACCTTC,CASSLVRQANYGYTF
TRBJ2-3,12,TRBV5-6,.,.,TGTGCCAGCAGCTGGAGTGTAGATACGCAGTATTTT,CASSWSVDTQYF
TRBJ1-5,17,TRBV19,TRBD1,once,TGTGCCAGTAGTATGGGACCGGACAGGGTCGGCAATCAGCCCCAGCATTTT,CASSMGPDRVGNQPQHF
TRBJ1-2,15,TRBV4-1,TRBD1,once,TGCGCCAGCAGCCAGGCTTGGGACAGGGGAGGGGGCTACACCTTC,CASSQAWDRGGGYTF
TRBJ2-1,17,TRBV9,.,.,TGTGCCAGCAGCCCCCGAGGGGGGGGACTCGGAGACAATGAGCAGTTCTTC,CASSPRGGGLGDNEQFF
TRBJ1-1,15,TRBV6-5,TRBD1,few,TGTGCCAGCAGGAGCCCTGGACAGGGAATCATCCAAGCTTTCTTT,CASRSPGQGIIQAFF
TRBJ1-2,19,TRBV15,.,.,TGTGCCACCAGCCCTGAGTTACAGGCTCCCCCTCAGGTTAACTATGGCTACACCTTC,CATSPELQAPPQVNYGYTF
TRBJ2-3,13,TRBV29-1,.,.,TGCAGCGTTGAGAACAGGGCGGTAGATACGCAGTATTTT,CSVENRAVDTQYF
TRBJ1-5,16,TRBV5-1,TRBD1,few,TGCGCCAGCAGCTTAGGGGACAGGGGTGCCAATCAGCCCCAGCATTTT,CASSLGDRGANQPQHF
TRBJ2-2,15,TRBV27,TRBD1,.,TGTGCCAGCAGTTTGGGGACAGGGCCCACCGGGGAGCTGTTTTTT,CASSLGTGPTGELFF
TRBJ1-2,16,TRBV11-3,.,.,TGTGCCAGCAGCCCCCGCGGCGGGGGCGCGAGCTATGGCTACACCTTC,CASSPRGGGASYGYTF
TRBJ2-1,11,TRBV19,.,many,TGTGCCAGTAGTCTCCTAGATGAGCAGTTCTTC,CASSLLDEQFF
TRBJ2-7,11,TRBV2,.,once,TGTGCCAGCAGTGTCGGTTCAAAGCAGTACTTC,CASSVGSKQYF
TRBJ1-2,13,TRBV29-1,.,.,TGCAGCGTTGAAGATCGAGGGAACTATGGCTACACCTTC,CSVEDRGNYGYTF